The 17 T cell receptor beta chains given below trace back to one sample, sequenced in a study of blood T cell repertoires in COVID-19 (dated by TCRdb to about 2020). Receptors were amplified or captured by the immunoSEQ multiplex PCR assay. The clones in this table, taken by TCRdb from immuneACCESS, are in-frame only. Not every clone is retained; where verified, under half of the shortfall comes from an unresolved V gene, and the cause of the rest is unknown. The sample table records 190,000 or so clones; approximately 90% of these occur just once. The ten most abundant clones make up approximately 0.88% of the sample. The sample taken for sequencing was peripheral blood. The source of these receptors is a young woman who had recovered from COVID-19.

The rearrangement joins TRBV19 to TRBJ2-1, with TRBD2 identical over 11 bases. This CDR3 comprises 16 residues. Trimming removed 5 bases from V and 4 bases from J; junction bases left unmatched: 7. Per germline, CDR1 LNHDA and CDR2 SQIVND (reference sequence). Here the CDR3 reads CASSPRTSGPYNEQFF. Here the CDR3 DNA reads TGTGCCAGTAGTCCCCGGACTAGCGGGCCTTACAATGAGCAGTTCTTC.

The chain uses TRBV6-5 and TRBJ2-3; 7 bases align to TRBD1. The CDR3 runs to 12 residues. Germline V lookup: CDR1 MNHEY, CDR2 SVGAGI. Trimming removed 7 bases from V and 14 bases from J; junction bases left unmatched: 12. The CDR3 loop reads CASNRQGTQGYF. The CDR3 nucleotides are TGTGCCAGCAACAGACAGGGAACCCAGGGGTATTTT.

The chain combines TRBV19 with TRBJ1-3, with unresolved D. The ends were cut back, 5 bases at V and 3 bases at J, with 17 bases in the middle. The CDR3 extends over 16 amino acids. The germline V gene has CDR1 LNHDA and CDR2 SQIVND (reference sequence). CDR3 amino acids: CASSSAAPRNGNTIYF. CDR3 nucleotides: TGTGCCAGTAGTTCCGCCGCTCCGAGGAATGGAAACACCATATATTTT.

The genes are TRBV7-6 and TRBJ1-6; D is perhaps TRBD1 (5 bases). The CDR3 length is 13 residues. Germline CDR1 reads SGHVS; CDR2 reads FNYEAQ. Trimming took 2 bases from V and 10 from J, leaving 9 bases between them. The CDR3 is CASSLKGSSPLHF. The CDR3 nucleotides are TGTGCCAGCAGCTTAAAGGGGTCATCACCCCTCCACTTT.

As concerns this clone: An end of the junction differs from the germline gene, which may be a read error. The J gene is TRBJ2-1, the V gene TRBV19; perhaps TRBD2 as D (6 bases). The germline V gene has CDR1 LNHDA and CDR2 SQIVND (reference sequence). CDR3 size: 15 residues. For the CDR3, the DNA is TGTGCCAGTAGCATAGCCGGCGGGACCTACAATGAGCAGTTCTTC. The encoded protein is CASSIAGGTYNEQFF.

V and J are TRBV6-2 or TRBV6-3 and TRBJ2-2, with TRBD2 matching over 15 bases. The V gene end was trimmed by 2 bases and the J gene end by 1 base; junction bases not matched to a gene: 5. The germline CDR1 and CDR2 sequences are MNHEY and SVGEGT. This CDR3 contains 19 residues. The CDR3 DNA is TGTGCCAGCAGTTACACCGGACTAGCGGGGGGGATGAACACCGGGGAGCTGTTTTTT. Its protein is CASSYTGLAGGMNTGELFF.

The chain couples TRBV4-1 to TRBJ1-1; 8 bases match TRBD1. There are 17 residues in the CDR3. Germline V gene lookup returns CDR1 MGHRA and CDR2 YSYEKL. V was clipped by 3 bases and J by 0 bases; unmatched bases: 9. DNA for the CDR3: TGCGCCAGCAGCCATCCCGGACAGGGTAACATGAACACTGAAGCTTTCTTT. This codes for CASSHPGQGNMNTEAFF.

The chain employs TRBV5-1 and TRBJ1-5; TRBD1 might be the D (5 bases). Germline values: CDR1 SGHRS, CDR2 YFSETQ. V was cut by 0 bases and J by 1 base, with 11 bases left in between. This CDR3 is built from 16 residues. In nucleotides, the CDR3 is TGCGCCAGCAGCTTGGGAGTAAGGGGCAGCAATCAGCCCCAGCATTTT. Its translation is CASSLGVRGSNQPQHF. Supplemented by reference TRBV5-1 and TRBJ1-5, the full variable domain reads KAGVTQTPRYLIKTRGQQVTLSCSPISGHRSVSWYQQTPGQGLQFLFEYFSETQRNKGNFPGRFSGRQFSNSRSEMNVSTLELGDSALYLCASSLGVRGSNQPQHFGDGTRLSIL.

Here the CDR3 DNA reads TGTGCCAGCAGTTATAGGGACAGTGGGTACGAGCAGTACTTC. It translates to CASSYRDSGYEQYF. V is TRBV6-5 and J is TRBJ2-7; 7 bases align to TRBD1. The CDR3 length is 14 residues. The germline V gene encodes CDR1 MNHEY and CDR2 SVGAGI. V lost 3 bases, J lost 4 bases, and 6 bases stayed unmatched.

The rearrangement uses TRBV3-1 (or the pseudogene TRBV3-2) and TRBJ2-1, with a possible D match to TRBD2 (5 bases). CDR1 is LGHDT, CDR2 YNNKEL, per germline (reference sequence). The length of the CDR3 is 15 residues. The ends were cut back, 3 bases at V and 0 bases at J, with 9 bases in the middle. Here the CDR3 DNA reads TGTGCCAGCAGCCATCGGGGTAGCTCCTACAATGAGCAGTTCTTC. This codes for CASSHRGSSYNEQFF.

CDR3 region: CATSDFAGGDTQYF. CDR3 DNA: TGTGCCACCAGTGATTTCGCGGGAGGAGATACGCAGTATTTT. The rearrangement links TRBV24-1 to TRBJ2-3, with 8 bases aligning to TRBD2. CDR3 length: 14 residues. CDR1 is KGHDR and CDR2 is SFDVKD in the germline V gene. After removal of 1 base from V and 5 bases from J, the junction contained 1 base not matched to a gene.

The chain recombines TRBV7-9 with TRBJ2-7, with 8 positions matching TRBD1. Germline V gene lookup returns CDR1 SEHNR and CDR2 FQNEAQ (reference sequence). This CDR3 has 15 amino acids. J gave up 0 bases and V 1 base, and 2 bases lay outside the gene matches. The CDR3 is CASSLGTGSSYEQYF. The CDR3 DNA sequence: TGTGCCAGCAGCTTAGGGACAGGGAGCTCCTACGAGCAGTACTTC. Filled out from reference TRBV7-9 and TRBJ2-7, the complete variable domain reads DTGVSQNPRHKITKRGQNVTFRCDPISEHNRLYWYRQTLGQGPEFLTYFQNEAQLEKSRLLSDRFSAERPKGSFSTLEIQRTEQGDSAMYLCASSLGTGSSYEQYFGPGTRLTVT.

This clone has only one observation. The chain recombines TRBV6-4 with TRBJ2-3, with TRBD2 matching over 9 bases. Trimming cost V 5 bases and J 5 bases; bases outside gene matches: 8. The CDR3 extends over 15 amino acids. Germline CDR1 MRHNA, CDR2 SNTAGT. The CDR3 is CASSLAGVPGDTQYF. DNA of the CDR3: TGTGCCAGCAGTTTAGCGGGGGTGCCGGGAGATACGCAGTATTTT.

The CDR3 loop is CASSLGPGNQPQHF. The CDR3 DNA follows: TGTGCCAGCAGCTTAGGTCCAGGCAATCAGCCCCAGCATTTT. This chain joins TRBV7-2 and TRBJ1-5, with D unresolved. V was pared by 1 base and J by 2 bases, with 6 bases between. CDR3 length equals 14 residues. Germline-derived CDR1 and CDR2 are SGHTA and FQGNSA.

This chain connects TRBV7-6 to TRBJ1-4; D possibly corresponds to TRBD1 (6 bases). CDR3 length: 15 residues. CDR1 is SGHVS, CDR2 FNYEAQ, per germline. Trimming cost V 6 bases and J 3 bases, with 14 bases left between them. CDR3 in amino acids: CASRMGGAPNEKLFF. The CDR3 DNA is TGTGCCAGCAGAATGGGGGGGGCTCCTAATGAAAAACTGTTTTTT.

Here the CDR3 reads CASSRDRGRDEQFF. Here the CDR3 DNA reads TGTGCCAGCAGCCGGGACAGGGGGCGGGATGAGCAGTTCTTC. This rearrangement joins TRBV27 to TRBJ2-1, with 12 bases that match TRBD1. The trim removed 6 bases at V and 8 bases at J, leaving 5 bases unmatched. The CDR3 consists of 14 residues. Germline V gene data show CDR1 as MNHEY and CDR2 as SMNVEV (reference sequence).

The chain recombines TRBV15 with TRBJ1-2; D gene ambiguous. V lost 0 bases and J 5 bases, leaving 4 bases between the germline ends. Per germline, CDR1 LNHNV and CDR2 YYDKDF (reference sequence). The CDR3 contains 12 residues. This CDR3 is CATSREAYGYTF. CDR3 DNA: TGTGCCACCAGCAGAGAGGCTTATGGCTACACCTTC.